This T cell receptor beta chain was retrieved from a study of T cell repertoires in cytomegalovirus infection. Background on the study: From public TCR beta signatures came an indication of both CMV infection and matching HLA type.

Germline V gives CDR1 LNHDA, CDR2 SQIVND (reference sequence). The CDR3 has 14 residues. V lost 7 bases to trimming and J lost 0 bases, with 10 bases between them. The study's findings and limits: Public TCR beta family frequency separated CMV-and-HLA carriers, including in an independent cohort.

In TCRdb, the reads were re-called with MiXCR into one record per CDR3 protein. Among around 800,000 distinct CDR3 sequences listed, about 30% were seen once. In the case of this clonotype: Its target is not known.

The V gene is TRBV19, the J gene TRBJ1-3; D not resolved. This material consisted of cultured CD8+ T cells from PBMCs, taken from culture after CMV antigen stimulation. The TCR sequence derives from a human donor in good health (CMV status not recorded). Some clones in this sample may be carry-over from other donors' samples. CDR3 residues: CASTHSRSGNTIYF. The CDR3 region has the DNA TGTGCCAGTACCCATTCTCGCTCTGGAAACACCATATATTTT.